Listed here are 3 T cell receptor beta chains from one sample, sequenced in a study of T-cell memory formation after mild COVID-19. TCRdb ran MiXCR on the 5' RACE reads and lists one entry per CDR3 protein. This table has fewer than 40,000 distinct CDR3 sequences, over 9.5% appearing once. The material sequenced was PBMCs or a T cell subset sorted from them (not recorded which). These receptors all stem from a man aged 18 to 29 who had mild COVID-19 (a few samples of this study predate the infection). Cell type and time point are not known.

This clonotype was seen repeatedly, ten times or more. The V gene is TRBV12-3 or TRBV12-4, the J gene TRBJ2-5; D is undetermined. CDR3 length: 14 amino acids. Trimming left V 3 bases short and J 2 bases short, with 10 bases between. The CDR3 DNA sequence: TGTGCCAGCAGTTTCTCAGGAACACAAGAGACCCAGTACTTC. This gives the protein CASSFSGTQETQYF.

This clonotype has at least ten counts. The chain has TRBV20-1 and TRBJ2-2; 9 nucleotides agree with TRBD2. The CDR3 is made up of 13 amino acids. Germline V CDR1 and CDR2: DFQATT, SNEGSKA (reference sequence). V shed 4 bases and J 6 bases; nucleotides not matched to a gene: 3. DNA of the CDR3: TGCAGTGCTAAGCGGGGGGACCCCGGGGAGCTGTTTTTT. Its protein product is CSAKRGDPGELFF.

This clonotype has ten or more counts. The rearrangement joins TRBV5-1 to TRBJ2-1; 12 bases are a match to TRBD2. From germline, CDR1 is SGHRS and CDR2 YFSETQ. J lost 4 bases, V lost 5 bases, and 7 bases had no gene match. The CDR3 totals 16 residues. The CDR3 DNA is TGCGCCAGCAGGACTAGCGGGGGCTCGTATTACAATGAGCAGTTCTTC. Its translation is CASRTSGGSYYNEQFF. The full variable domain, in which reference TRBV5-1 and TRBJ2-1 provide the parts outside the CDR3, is KAGVTQTPRYLIKTRGQQVTLSCSPISGHRSVSWYQQTPGQGLQFLFEYFSETQRNKGNFPGRFSGRQFSNSRSEMNVSTLELGDSALYLCASRTSGGSYYNEQFFGPGTRLTVL.